These T cell receptor beta chains were read from a single sample in a study of blood T cell repertoires in COVID-19. Produced via immunoSEQ multiplex PCR; TCRdb's table is partial and in-frame only. The table has around 200,000 clones, around 87% seen once. The sequenced sample was peripheral blood. The receptors stem from a man aged 35-49 years with active or convalescent COVID-19. Each CDR3 is given with its conserved first and last residue. A D gene is named only where the DNA matches it firmly. Clone size appears in some rows only: once, few, many, or a class for an expanded clone.

v_call	d_call	j_call	clone_size	cdr3_aa	cdr3_nt
TRBV4-3	TRBD1	TRBJ1-4	.	CASSQGIQGADLATNEKLFF	TGCGCCAGCAGCCAAGGCATACAGGGGGCGGATTTGGCAACTAATGAAAAACTGTTTTTT
TRBV11-1	.	TRBJ1-1	.	CASSFSRGSTEAFF	TGTGCCAGCAGCTTTTCTCGGGGGAGCACTGAAGCTTTCTTT
TRBV5-1	.	TRBJ1-1	.	CASRRSQAFEAFF	TGCGCCAGCAGAAGGTCCCAGGCCTTTGAAGCTTTCTTT
TRBV6-5	.	TRBJ1-1	once	CASSTPGQLNTEAFF	TGTGCCAGCAGTACCCCCGGACAGTTGAACACTGAAGCTTTCTTT
TRBV5-1	TRBD1	TRBJ2-2	.	CASSFDRVVLFF	TGCGCCAGCAGCTTTGACAGGGTTGTGCTGTTTTTT
TRBV28	TRBD2	TRBJ2-1	.	CASTLTSAGSYNEQFF	TGTGCCAGCACCCTCACTAGCGCCGGCTCCTACAATGAGCAGTTCTTC
TRBV6-1	TRBD1	TRBJ2-7	.	CASSDTGQVYEQYF	TGTGCCAGCAGTGATACGGGACAGGTCTACGAGCAGTACTTC
TRBV21-1	.	TRBJ1-2	.	CASRDRGRGNYGYTF	TGTGCCAGCAGGGACAGGGGGCGGGGTAACTATGGCTACACCTTC
TRBV20-1	.	TRBJ2-1	.	CSAGQTNEQFF	TGCAGTGCTGGACAGACCAATGAGCAGTTCTTC
TRBV5-4	.	TRBJ2-1	.	CASSLDANGNEQFF	TGTGCCAGCAGCTTGGACGCTAATGGCAATGAGCAGTTCTTC
TRBV6-1	.	TRBJ2-2	.	CASSEDRAGTGELFF	TGTGCCAGCAGTGAAGACAGGGCAGGGACCGGGGAGCTGTTTTTT
TRBV7-2	TRBD2	TRBJ2-7	.	CASSFPQRGGHYEQYF	TGTGCCAGCAGCTTCCCCCAGCGGGGGGGCCACTACGAGCAGTACTTC
TRBV28	TRBD1	TRBJ1-1	.	CASTIRQGAHTEAFF	TGTGCCAGCACCATTAGACAGGGGGCACACACTGAAGCTTTCTTT
TRBV18	.	TRBJ2-5	.	CASSPVSQETQYF	TGTGCCAGCTCACCGGTCAGCCAAGAGACCCAGTACTTC
TRBV9	.	TRBJ1-1	.	CASGGGSMAFF	TGTGCCAGCGGGGGAGGGAGTATGGCTTTCTTT
TRBV20-1	.	TRBJ1-3	.	CSASQAGLANTIYF	TGCAGTGCTAGTCAAGCAGGCCTGGCAAACACCATATATTTT
TRBV19	.	TRBJ2-5	.	CASKVAGQETQYF	TGTGCCAGTAAGGTCGCAGGCCAAGAGACCCAGTACTTC
TRBV2	TRBD1	TRBJ1-4	.	CASSDPRDRQASTNEKLFF	TGTGCCAGCAGTGACCCTCGGGACAGGCAAGCATCAACTAATGAAAAACTGTTTTTT
TRBV7-8	.	TRBJ1-1	.	CASSLARAGTEAFF	TGTGCCAGCAGCTTAGCGCGGGCCGGGACTGAAGCTTTCTTT
TRBV6-2/TRBV6-3	TRBD1	TRBJ1-4	.	CASSGVRTGDEKLFF	TGTGCCAGCAGTGGGGTTCGGACAGGGGACGAAAAACTGTTTTTT
TRBV6-2/TRBV6-3	.	TRBJ2-7	.	CASSSNRDYEQYF	TGTGCCAGCAGTTCTAACAGGGACTACGAGCAGTACTTC
TRBV7-2	TRBD2	TRBJ2-1	.	CASSQRASGGREQFF	TGTGCCAGCAGCCAGAGGGCTAGCGGGGGCCGTGAGCAGTTCTTC
TRBV5-1	TRBD1	TRBJ2-1	.	CASSLDRVGFNEQFF	TGCGCCAGCAGCCTGGACAGGGTCGGCTTTAATGAGCAGTTCTTC
TRBV6-1	.	TRBJ1-4	.	CASSEAGQTKLFF	TGTGCCAGCAGTGAAGCTGGACAGACGAAACTGTTTTTT
TRBV4-2	TRBD2	TRBJ2-5	.	CASSQDLQSGTSRWTQYF	TGTGCCAGCAGCCAAGATCTCCAATCGGGGACTAGCAGATGGACCCAGTACTTC
TRBV5-4	TRBD1	TRBJ1-2	.	CASSSGDRPIGYTF	TGTGCCAGCAGCTCGGGGGACAGGCCGATCGGCTACACCTTC
TRBV4-2	TRBD2	TRBJ2-2	.	CASSHGTSKSGELFF	TGTGCCAGCAGCCATGGGACTAGCAAGTCCGGGGAGCTGTTTTTT
TRBV28	.	TRBJ2-6	.	CASSGSWSSGANVLTF	TGTGCCAGCAGTGGCAGTTGGAGCTCTGGGGCCAACGTCCTGACTTTC
TRBV30	TRBD1	TRBJ1-5	few	CAWSGTARQPQHF	TGTGCCTGGAGCGGGACAGCTCGGCAGCCCCAGCATTTT
TRBV21-1	.	TRBJ2-3	.	CASSKDREGTDTQYF	TGTGCCAGCAGCAAGGACAGGGAGGGCACAGATACGCAGTATTTT
TRBV9	.	TRBJ2-7	once	CASSAPDGSGFQYF	TGTGCCAGCAGCGCCCCCGATGGGTCAGGTTTCCAGTACTTC
TRBV9	TRBD1	TRBJ2-2	.	CASSVPTGLNTGELFF	TGTGCCAGCAGCGTACCGACAGGGCTGAACACCGGGGAGCTGTTTTTT
TRBV19	.	TRBJ2-7	.	CASSPRDSSREQYF	TGTGCCAGTAGCCCGAGGGACTCCTCCCGCGAGCAGTACTTC
TRBV19	.	TRBJ1-4	.	CASSTQGREKLFF	TGTGCCAGTAGTACCCAGGGGCGGGAAAAACTGTTTTTT
TRBV5-1	TRBD1	TRBJ1-6	.	CASSSTGANSPLHF	TGCGCCAGCAGCTCGACAGGGGCTAATTCACCCCTCCACTTT
TRBV5-5	TRBD1	TRBJ1-5	few	CASSNLDRDSNQPQHF	TGTGCCAGCAGCAACCTGGACAGGGATAGCAATCAGCCCCAGCATTTT
TRBV29-1	TRBD1	TRBJ2-7	.	CSAGQGGEQYF	TGCAGCGCCGGACAGGGCGGCGAGCAGTACTTC
TRBV20-1	.	TRBJ1-4	.	CSASPAGSTNEKLFF	TGCAGTGCTAGTCCCGCGGGCTCAACTAATGAAAAACTGTTTTTT
TRBV6-2/TRBV6-3	.	TRBJ2-1	once	CVSSRRGFSYNEQFF	TGTGTCAGCAGCCGCAGGGGTTTCTCCTACAATGAGCAGTTCTTC
TRBV30	.	TRBJ1-1	.	CAWRVGWNTEAFF	TGTGCCTGGAGGGTCGGTTGGAACACTGAAGCTTTCTTT
TRBV7-9	.	TRBJ1-6	.	CASSLVIQGSYNSPLHF	TGTGCCAGCAGCTTAGTAATACAGGGCTCCTATAATTCACCCCTCCACTTT
TRBV6-4	.	TRBJ1-1	.	CASSEQATGGTEAFF	TGTGCCAGCAGTGAACAGGCCACCGGGGGCACTGAAGCTTTCTTT
TRBV6-5	TRBD1	TRBJ1-1	.	CASIRPGQATEAFF	TGTGCCAGCATCCGGCCCGGACAGGCCACTGAAGCTTTCTTT
TRBV27	TRBD1	TRBJ1-5	.	CASRGTGGPNQPQHF	TGTGCCAGCAGGGGGACAGGGGGCCCCAATCAGCCCCAGCATTTT
TRBV7-3	TRBD2	TRBJ2-3	.	CASSLSVAGAITDTQYF	TGTGCCAGCAGCTTATCGGTAGCGGGGGCGATCACAGATACGCAGTATTTT
TRBV18	TRBD2	TRBJ2-3	.	CASSPEWAGGLLDTDTQYF	TGTGCCAGCTCACCAGAATGGGCGGGGGGGCTTCTGGACACAGATACGCAGTATTTT
TRBV27	TRBD1	TRBJ2-7	.	CASTIQGALGEQYF	TGTGCCAGCACAATACAGGGGGCGTTGGGCGAGCAGTACTTC
TRBV28	TRBD1	TRBJ1-3	few	CASSPPTGAGNTIYF	TGTGCCAGCAGTCCCCCGACAGGGGCTGGAAACACCATATATTTT
TRBV6-5	TRBD1	TRBJ1-2	.	CASTPTGGYGYTF	TGTGCCAGCACCCCGACAGGGGGCTATGGCTACACCTTC
TRBV5-1	.	TRBJ1-1	.	CASSWRTANTEAFF	TGCGCCAGCAGCTGGAGGACAGCGAACACTGAAGCTTTCTTT
TRBV14	TRBD1	TRBJ1-2	.	CASSPGTGRSYTF	TGTGCCAGCAGCCCCGGGACAGGGAGAAGCTACACCTTC
TRBV4-2	.	TRBJ1-2	.	CASSQGEGWGYTF	TGTGCCAGCAGCCAGGGGGAGGGATGGGGCTACACCTTC
TRBV6-1	.	TRBJ2-7	few	CASSEAGLWGFTGSYEQYF	TGTGCCAGCAGTGAAGCGGGGTTGTGGGGATTCACGGGGTCCTACGAGCAGTACTTC
TRBV4-2	TRBD1	TRBJ2-3	.	CASSQRQGADTQYF	TGTGCCAGCAGCCAACGGCAGGGGGCAGATACGCAGTATTTT